This TCR beta chain was recovered during a study of response to subunit inactivated influenza vaccine (dated by TCRdb to 2016 to 2018). Regarding the research as a whole: The study used deep quantitative T cell receptor repertoire profiling to track responses to a trivalent subunit inactivated influenza vaccine.

V gives up 6 bases and J gives up 6 bases, and the segment between their germline ends measures 20 bases. CDR1 KGHSH and CDR2 LQKENI were looked up in the germline V gene. Spanning cysteine to phenylalanine, the CDR3 consists of 15 amino acids. The CDR3 DNA has 45 bases and is translated from base 1. Study-level results and caveats: The authors suggested that each seasonal influenza vaccination may recruit only a limited number of new T cells.

Library preparation employed RT-PCR. Sequencing was performed on an Illumina HiSeq 2500. The public reads were reanalyzed by TCRdb: fastp trimming at Q25, MiXCR alignment, in-frame beta chains only. Identical CDR3 protein sequences are pooled into one entry, listed with their most common genes and DNA. Here the sample has a few hundred thousand distinct CDR3 sequences; over 20% occur a single time. 10% to 13% of the sample comes from the top ten. In its sample, this clonotype was seen a few times. The antigen this receptor binds is unknown. The record has no base qualities; no much larger clone is one base away.

The sample here was PBMCs from blood, taken less than 22 months after vaccination. This TCR came from a man aged 45-69 years who received an inactivated influenza vaccine. Donor details come from another sample of the same person, matched by shared clones. The rearrangement joined TRBV18 to TRBJ1-1; matching of 6 bases hints at TRBD1 as the D gene. The CDR3 amino acid sequence is: CASSPASGESAEAFF. The DNA reads TGTGCCAGCTCTCCTGCGTCAGGGGAGTCGGCTGAAGCTTTCTTT.